The present TCR beta chain was sequenced within a study of Graves' ophthalmopathy and Graves' hyperthyroidism (dated by TCRdb to 2016 to 2019). For context, the study as a whole: Peripheral blood was collected at initial diagnosis, before any treatment. TCR beta repertoire signatures were used to distinguish Graves' ophthalmopathy from Graves' hyperthyroidism and to predict progression to ophthalmopathy. In total, 120 to 150 blood samples were TCR-sequenced: roughly 45 ophthalmopathy, around 75 hyperthyroidism and roughly 17 hyperthyroidism-to-ophthalmopathy patients. To explore V-J signatures that separate ophthalmopathy from hyperthyroidism, a discovery set of 95 to 100 patients was enrolled, consisting of 40 to 45 with ophthalmopathy and roughly 59 with stable hyperthyroidism. The independent validation cohort included 18 hyperthyroidism patients plus 17 patients who later progressed from hyperthyroidism to ophthalmopathy. In more than five hyperthyroidism patients, T-cell repertoires of thyroid tissue and blood were compared. Following sample collection, hyperthyroidism patients were given methimazole at a starting dose of 30 mg daily, and ophthalmopathy patients were given high-dose intravenous methylprednisolone. For training and testing, the roughly 97 patients in the discovery cohort were randomly divided in a 7:3 ratio. On the study overall, not on this receptor specifically: Sample size was not predetermined statistically, and investigators were not blinded to group allocation. In validation, the model predicted ophthalmopathy progression with 70.59% sensitivity and 72% to 80% specificity; roughly eleven predicted patients were CT-confirmed with GO in a median of roughly 6.8 months. Among expanded thyroid clonotypes with frequency above 0.001, most also showed up in blood, which suggests that blood repertoires may reflect the thyroid immune response. In cross-validation, the 13-signature model distinguished ophthalmopathy from stable hyperthyroidism with about 88% sensitivity and nearly 82% specificity, and in the test set the corresponding values were approximately 79% and 70%.

In the case of this clonotype: It has no known antigen specificity. Nothing much larger sits one base from this clone, and base qualities are not available.

The CDR3 sequence holds 16 residues, the cysteine and phenylalanine included. CDR3 DNA only is kept here, 48 bases in frame from base 1. V sheds 0 bases and J sheds 3 bases, leaving 12 bases between their ends. From a lookup of the germline V gene (reference sequence), CDR1 and CDR2 are LNHDA and SQIVND. Hyperthyroidism was defined as stable when no progression to ophthalmopathy occurred within 18 months of follow-up. Hyperthyroidism patients were newly diagnosed, were aged 18 to 65 years, and had a disease duration under 2 months. Patients with other autoimmune diseases, uncontrolled infections, pregnancy or lactation were excluded. Diagnosis was based on clinical symptoms, serum thyroxine, TRAb, thyroid ultrasound and orbital computed tomography. PBMCs were isolated from about 9 ml of fresh peripheral blood by Ficoll-Paque density gradient centrifugation. Total RNA was extracted with Trizol reagent and quality-checked on an Agilent 2100 Bioanalyzer.

TCR beta CDR3 regions were amplified from RNA transcripts for repertoire sequencing. A first-round RT-PCR used HTBI primers with the Qiagen OneStep RT-PCR kit, followed by a second-round multiplex PCR, size selection and purification. Libraries were sequenced paired-end with 100 bp reads on an Illumina HiSeq2000. The paper's data handling went like this. Reads were processed with SOAPnuke, discarding reads with adapters, uncalled bases, mean Phred below 15, or no exact constant-primer or identifier match. High-quality paired reads were merged with COPE v1.2.5. Each unique nucleotide sequence was defined as a clonotype, and clonotypes were aligned to IMGT TRB V, D and J references with MiTCR v1.1. The analysis was limited to V-J combinations with a frequency above 0.0001, which together covered 99.2% of repertoires. For each V-J combination, a TCR clonal expansion and chaos score was defined as F50 clonal expansion divided by the chaos observed in the TCRdist matrix. Welch's t-statistics and random forest were used to reduce the features to some 13 V-J combinations, which were then used as input to a naive Bayes classifier. Thyroid-blood repertoire similarity was quantified with the Morisita-Horn index. TCRdb itself trimmed the public reads at Q25 with fastp, ran MiXCR and retained productive beta chains. Each CDR3 protein gets just one entry, which takes the most common genes and DNA from the rows behind it. V and J calls and clone size were set by TCRdb, not the authors. This sample is represented by 400,000 to 500,000 distinct CDR3 sequences; more than 20% of them were singletons. Under 3.5% of the sample lies in the top ten.

The sequenced sample was peripheral blood. The clonotype was recovered from a woman younger than 35 with stable Graves' hyperthyroidism. Donor details come from another sample of the same person, matched by shared clones. The V gene is TRBV19 and the J gene is TRBJ1-5, with no confident D gene call. DNA sequence: TGTGCCAGTAGTATAGAGCCTACGACCTACAATCAGCCCCAGCATTTT. This encodes CASSIEPTTYNQPQHF. Reference TRBV19 and TRBJ1-5 proteins supply the regions before and after the CDR3; the full variable domain is: DGGITQSPKYLFRKEGQNVTLSCEQNLNHDAMYWYRQDPGQGLRLIYYSQIVNDFQKGDIAEGYSVSREKKESFPLTVTSAQKNPTAFYLCASSIEPTTYNQPQHFGDGTRLSIL.